The entry below gives a single T cell receptor beta chain sequence along with its context. The antigen is undetermined. These data belong to a study of a mutant IDH1 vaccine in newly diagnosed glioma. On the study more broadly: Treated patients were approximately 62% male, about 38% female, mean age around 40 years. General study findings and limits: Vaccine-induced immune responses were detected in roughly 92% of patients.

Sequencing used immunoSEQ multiplex PCR; TCRdb keeps in-frame clones, though not all of them. The table includes over 35,000 clones, roughly 84% detected once. Regarding time point: week 35, safety follow-up. Mutant IDH1 20-mer peptide, at 300 ug, made up each vaccine dose, with topical imiquimod. This specimen consisted of PBMCs, obtained from a glioma patient whose treatment included an IDH1 peptide vaccine. This TCR derives from a woman aged 50 to 65 with glioma.

Written as DNA, the CDR3 is TGTGCCATCAGTGAGTCGAATACAGGGTCCATTTTCCGGGAGACCCAGTACTTC. Translating it yields CAISESNTGSIFRETQYF. The chain is built from TRBV10-3 and TRBJ2-5; tentative D call: TRBD1 (6 bases). CDR1 ENHRY and CDR2 SYGVKD come from the germline V gene. Trimming cost V 0 bases and J 5 bases, with 22 bases left between them. The CDR3 consists of 18 residues.